The clone carrying this T cell receptor (beta chain) was detected only a few times. As yet, its antigen is unknown. HTBI primers from iRepertoire and Arm-PCR of CDR3 regions yielded the TCR beta libraries. Each CDR3 protein gets one entry after TCRdb re-called the multiplex PCR reads with MiXCR. The sample consists of about 620,000 distinct CDR3 sequences, 15% to 20% of them appearing once. This CDR3 is 15 amino acids long. Germline V gene data show CDR1 as SGHAT and CDR2 as FQNNGV. V was clipped by 1 base and J by 1 base, with 10 bases between them. The time point is: newly diagnosed GD, antithyroid drugs for less than 3 months. Construction of the TCR library relied on RNA isolated from PBMCs. Patient provenance is recorded as an endocrinology department in Xi'an, China. The record originates from a study of regulatory T cells in long-lasting Graves disease. General study points: Few sampled subjects may have lowered accuracy.

The same data also contributed to another study, on T cells in Graves' hyperthyroidism and ophthalmopathy. As reported in that work: HTBI primers drove first-round RT-PCR of the TCR CDR3.

The receptor comes from a woman aged 25 to 39 with Graves disease. This specimen consisted of peripheral blood mononuclear cells (PBMCs), obtained at new diagnosis, from a patient treated with antithyroid drugs. J is TRBJ1-1 and V is TRBV11-2, with D hard to call. The CDR3 bases are TGTGCCAGCAGCTTAGGGCCGGGATGGAACACTGAAGCTTTCTTT. Its protein product is CASSLGPGWNTEAFF. Drawing the rest from reference TRBV11-2 and TRBJ1-1, the complete variable domain is EAGVAQSPRYKIIEKRQSVAFWCNPISGHATLYWYQQILGQGPKLLIQFQNNGVVDDSQLPKDRFSAERLKGVDSTLKIQPAKLEDSAVYLCASSLGPGWNTEAFFGQGTRLTVV.